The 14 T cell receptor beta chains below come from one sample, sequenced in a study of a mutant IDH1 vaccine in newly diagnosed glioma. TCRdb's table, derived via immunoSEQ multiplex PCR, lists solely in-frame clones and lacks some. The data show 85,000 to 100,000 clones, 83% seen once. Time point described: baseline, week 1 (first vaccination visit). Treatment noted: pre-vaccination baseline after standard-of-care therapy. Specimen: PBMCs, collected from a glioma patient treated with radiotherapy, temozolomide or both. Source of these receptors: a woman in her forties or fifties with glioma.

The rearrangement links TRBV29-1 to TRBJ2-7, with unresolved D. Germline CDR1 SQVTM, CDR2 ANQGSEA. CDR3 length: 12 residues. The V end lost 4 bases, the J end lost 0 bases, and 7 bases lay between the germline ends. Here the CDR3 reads CSVVVSSYEQYF. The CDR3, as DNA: TGCAGCGTTGTAGTCAGCTCCTACGAGCAGTACTTC.

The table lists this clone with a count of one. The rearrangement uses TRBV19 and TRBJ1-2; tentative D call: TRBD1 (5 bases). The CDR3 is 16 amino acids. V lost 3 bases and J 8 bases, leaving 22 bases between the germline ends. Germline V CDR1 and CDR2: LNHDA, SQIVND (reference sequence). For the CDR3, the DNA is TGTGCCAGTAGTATCCCCTCGGCTCAGGGCTCATACGGCTACACCTTC. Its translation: CASSIPSAQGSYGYTF.

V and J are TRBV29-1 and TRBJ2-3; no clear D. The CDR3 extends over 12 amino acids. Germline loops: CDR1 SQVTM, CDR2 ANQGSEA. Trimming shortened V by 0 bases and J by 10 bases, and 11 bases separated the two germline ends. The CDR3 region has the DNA TGCAGCGTTGAAGAACATACCGAGGCGCAGTATTTT. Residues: CSVEEHTEAQYF.

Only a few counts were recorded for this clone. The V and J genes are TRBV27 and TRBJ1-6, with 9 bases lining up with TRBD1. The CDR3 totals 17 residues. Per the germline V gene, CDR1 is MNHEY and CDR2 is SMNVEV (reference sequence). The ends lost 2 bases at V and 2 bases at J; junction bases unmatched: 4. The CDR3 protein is CASSLGTGRTYNSPLHF. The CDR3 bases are TGTGCCAGCAGTTTAGGGACAGGGAGGACCTATAATTCACCCCTCCACTTT.

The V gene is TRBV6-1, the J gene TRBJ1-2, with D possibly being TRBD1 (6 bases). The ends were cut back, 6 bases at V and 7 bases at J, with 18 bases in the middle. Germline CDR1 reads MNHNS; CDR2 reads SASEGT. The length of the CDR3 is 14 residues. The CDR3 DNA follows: TGTGCCAGCAGCCATTCAGGGGAAGGGCTTGGCTACACCTTC. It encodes CASSHSGEGLGYTF.

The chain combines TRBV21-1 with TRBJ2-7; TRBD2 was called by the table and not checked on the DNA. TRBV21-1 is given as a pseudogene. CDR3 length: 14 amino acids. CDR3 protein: CASSKGVFSYEQYF. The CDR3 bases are TGTGCCAGCAGCAAAGGAGTCTTCTCCTACGAGCAGTACTTC.

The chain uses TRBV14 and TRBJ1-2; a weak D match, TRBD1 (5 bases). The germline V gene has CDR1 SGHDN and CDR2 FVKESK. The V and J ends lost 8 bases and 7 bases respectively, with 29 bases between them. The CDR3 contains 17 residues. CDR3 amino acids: CASGPSEIPIGGSGYTF. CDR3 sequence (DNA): TGTGCCAGCGGACCTTCCGAGATACCTATCGGGGGAAGTGGCTACACCTTC.

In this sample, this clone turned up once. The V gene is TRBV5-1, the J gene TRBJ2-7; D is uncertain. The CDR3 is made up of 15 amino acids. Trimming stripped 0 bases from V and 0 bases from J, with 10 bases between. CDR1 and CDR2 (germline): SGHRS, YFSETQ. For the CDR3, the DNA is TGCGCCAGCAGCTTGGTATCCCGTAGCTCCTACGAGCAGTACTTC. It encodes CASSLVSRSSYEQYF.

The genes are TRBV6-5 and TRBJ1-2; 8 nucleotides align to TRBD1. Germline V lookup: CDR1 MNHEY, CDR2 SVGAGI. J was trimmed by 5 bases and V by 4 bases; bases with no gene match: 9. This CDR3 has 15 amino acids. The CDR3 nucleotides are TGTGCCAGCAGTTTCGACGGGACAGGCGAGTATGGCTACACCTTC. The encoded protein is CASSFDGTGEYGYTF.

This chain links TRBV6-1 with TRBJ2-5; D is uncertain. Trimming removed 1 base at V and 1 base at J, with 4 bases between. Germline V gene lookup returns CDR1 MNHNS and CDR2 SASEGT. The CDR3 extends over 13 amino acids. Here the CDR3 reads CASSEGTQETQYF. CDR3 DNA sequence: TGTGCCAGCAGTGAAGGAACCCAAGAGACCCAGTACTTC.

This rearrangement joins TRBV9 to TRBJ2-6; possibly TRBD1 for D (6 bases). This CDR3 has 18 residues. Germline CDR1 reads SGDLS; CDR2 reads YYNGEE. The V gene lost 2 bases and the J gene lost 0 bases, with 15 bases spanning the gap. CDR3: CASSVSGTPGSGANVLTF. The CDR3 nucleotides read TGTGCCAGCAGCGTCTCGGGGACACCAGGCTCTGGGGCCAACGTCCTGACTTTC.

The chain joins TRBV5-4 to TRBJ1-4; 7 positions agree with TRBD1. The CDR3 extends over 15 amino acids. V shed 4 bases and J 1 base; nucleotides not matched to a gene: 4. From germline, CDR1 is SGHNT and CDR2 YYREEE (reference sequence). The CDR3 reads CASSLRQGTNEKLFF. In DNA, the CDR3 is TGTGCCAGCAGCCTAAGACAGGGAACTAATGAAAAACTGTTTTTT.

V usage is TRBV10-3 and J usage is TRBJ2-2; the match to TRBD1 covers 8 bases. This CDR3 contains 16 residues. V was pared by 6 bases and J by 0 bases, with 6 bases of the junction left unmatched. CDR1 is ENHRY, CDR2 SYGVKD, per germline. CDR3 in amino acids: CAIRDRDRSNTGELFF. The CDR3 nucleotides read TGTGCCATCAGGGACCGGGACAGGTCGAACACCGGGGAGCTGTTTTTT.

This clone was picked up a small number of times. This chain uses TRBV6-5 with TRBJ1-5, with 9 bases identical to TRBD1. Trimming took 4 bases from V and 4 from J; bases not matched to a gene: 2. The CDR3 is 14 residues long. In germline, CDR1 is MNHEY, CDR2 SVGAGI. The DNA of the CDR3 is TGTGCCAGCAGTTTCGACAGGGGGAATCAGCCCCAGCATTTT. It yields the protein CASSFDRGNQPQHF.